This T cell receptor (beta chain) emerged from a study of vaccination effects on CD4 cells after COVID-19 (dated by TCRdb to 2022 to 2024). For context, the study as a whole: Participants received two doses of either the BNT162b2 or the mRNA-1273 mRNA SARS-CoV-2 vaccine. Altogether, approximately 10 COVID-19 convalescent patients and several SARS-CoV-2-naive healthy vaccine recipients made up the full study. Cultures from other donors in the study were sequenced with the Oncomine TCR Beta short-read assay on an Illumina iSeq 100. The study compared SARS-CoV-2 spike-specific CD4+ TCR repertoires before and after mRNA vaccination in COVID-19 convalescent patients and infection-naive vaccine recipients. General study outcomes and caveats: The study was limited by a small number of convalescent patients, and early post-infection timepoints were lacking. In healthy vaccine recipients, vaccine-induced clones were almost all SARS-CoV-2 mono-reactive, with only 1 of 255 cross-reactive with common cold coronaviruses. Clones induced by infection and clones induced by vaccination both contracted markedly at late timepoints after vaccination, which fits with T cell responses waning over time.

In the ViraFEST assay, PBMC were stimulated with viral peptide pools, and TCR sequencing was then used to find antigen-specific CD4+ T cell clonotypes based on their expansion. After about 9 days of culture, CD4+ T cells were isolated with the EasySep CD4+ T cell isolation kit. Healthy vaccine recipients had no prior SARS-CoV-2 infection, confirmed by negative nucleocapsid antibodies before and after vaccination. Each well held around 1.9 million PBMC cultured in IMDM containing approximately 5% human AB serum, approximately 10 IU/ml IL-2 and gentamicin, along with roughly 10 ug/ml peptides. On days 3 and 7, half of the culture medium was replaced with fresh IL-2-containing medium. Unless noted otherwise, every peptide stimulation condition was grown in triplicate wells. PBMC were separated from whole blood using Ficoll-Paque Plus gradient centrifugation and were then either cryopreserved at -140C or used fresh. Overlapping peptide pools spanned the spike proteins of SARS-CoV-2 and the common cold coronaviruses HCoV-NL63, HCoV-OC43 and HCoV-229E. The QIAamp micro DNA kit was used to extract genomic DNA from the cultured CD4+ T cells.

The library was obtained by the immunoSEQ multiplex PCR assay. DNA from the cultured and isolated CD4+ T cells underwent TCR beta CDR3 sequencing. The authors' analysis ran thus. Non-productive TCR sequences were removed and reads were trimmed to the CDR3 region, keeping CDR3s of at least 7 amino acids. The MANAFEST web app was used to identify antigen-specific clonotypes by comparing expansion in peptide wells with expansion in reference cultures. For clones to be considered positive, expansion at FDR<0.05 versus reference and all other wells, an odds ratio above 5, and a frequency above 0.1% in two replicate wells were required. Clonotypes significantly expanded in SARS-CoV-2 spike wells and in at least one common cold coronavirus spike condition were defined as cross-reactive. CDR3 similarity was assessed by Levenshtein distance using the stringdist R package, and unrooted trees were constructed with ape in R 3.6.1. TCRdb provides this immuneACCESS table in a form limited to in-frame rearrangements. Some clones are lacking; in checked studies, under half of them reflect an unresolved V gene, and why the rest are absent is not known. The V and J calls and the clone size are those of that table, but D and trimming were determined from the DNA. Present in this sample are approximately 87,000 clones, around four fifths of which were seen just once. Approximately 1.7% of the sample rests with the top ten.

Compared with germline, V lacks 8 bases and J lacks 6 bases; bases without a gene match: 11. Via the germline V gene, CDR1 is SGHTA and CDR2 FQGNSA. The CDR3 covers 15 residues, taking in both the cysteine and the phenylalanine. Only CDR3 DNA remains: 45 bases, in frame from the first base. This clone was picked up a small number of times. Its antigen remains unidentified. No much larger clone is present one base from it, and per-base qualities are unavailable. This receptor was identified in a human donor who received a COVID-19 vaccine. Sequencing used CD4+ T cells from PBMCs cultured with HCoV-229E spike peptides, obtained before COVID-19 vaccination. According to the study, the label for this sample's cell subset or site signals: HCoV-229E spike overlapping peptide pool stimulation. Here the chain combines TRBV7-2 and TRBJ2-2; TRBD1 fits 8 bases in the junction. The CDR3 protein sequence reads: CASLEDRAVPGELFF. The DNA reads TGTGCCAGCCTAGAGGACAGGGCTGTGCCCGGGGAGCTGTTTTTT.